This T cell receptor beta chain is from a study of CD8+CD57+ T cells in acquired aplastic anemia. In the study overall: Sorting CD4+ and CD8+ cells gave DNA averaging roughly 3.2 ug.

TCR beta VDJ combinations and CDR3 sequences were profiled from genomic DNA. In TCRdb, the reads were re-called with MiXCR into one record per CDR3 protein. The data show about 160,000 distinct CDR3 sequences, just under 45% seen once. The CDR3 covers 14 residues. CDR1 is MNHEY, CDR2 SVGAGI, per germline. V was trimmed by 2 bases and J by 9 bases, leaving 16 bases between them. The sequence came from a human donor in good health. Sequencing was done on a sample of sorted CD4+, CD8+, or CD8+CD57+ T cells (not recorded which) from PBMCs. The chain joins TRBV6-5 to TRBJ1-1, with a tentative D call TRBD1 (5 bases). The CDR3 sequence: CASSYGFGAPKAFF. CDR3 nucleotide sequence: TGTGCCAGCAGTTACGGGTTCGGGGCCCCTAAAGCTTTCTTT.